This T cell receptor beta chain was obtained from a study of CD8+ T cells in alopecia areata. Findings of the study overall: TCR sharing was clearer in mice than between patients, perhaps partly owing to patient HLA diversity.

In regard to this clone: The antigen is unknown.

Treatment: oral pan-JAK inhibitor, 5-10 mg twice daily. Researchers took lesional scalp punch biopsies and peripheral blood from people who were alopecia areata patients. Extraction and reverse transcription of RNA yielded cDNA as the sequencing template. Sequencing was performed with immunoSEQ multiplex PCR; in TCRdb, only in-frame clones are kept and a portion is missing. Of 60,000 to 85,000 clones listed, over 25% are singletons. The TCR originated in a human donor with alopecia areata. This material consisted of CD8+ T cells sorted from blood, taken at week 4, from a patient treated with tofacitinib.

CDR3 protein: CASNWAGEFNEQFF. DNA of the CDR3: TGTGCCAGCAACTGGGCGGGAGAGTTCAATGAGCAGTTCTTC. The V and J genes are TRBV7-8 and TRBJ2-1; 7 bases match TRBD2. V was clipped by 7 bases and J by 6 bases; unmatched bases: 9. This CDR3 contains 14 residues. CDR1 is SGHVS and CDR2 is FQNEAQ in the germline V gene.